This entry concerns a single T cell receptor (beta chain). This record comes from a study of blood T cell repertoires in COVID-19. Across the study: Sources were T cells, B-cell-depleted T cells, or PBMCs; the material itself was cDNA or gDNA.

The CDR3 contains 15 residues. V was trimmed by 8 bases and J by 0 bases, leaving 15 bases between them. The V gene's germline CDR1 is MNHEY and CDR2 SVGAGI. Original methodology: The assay estimated nucleated cells by amplifying reference gene primers. Libraries were prepared by immunoSEQ multiplex PCR; TCRdb keeps only in-frame clonotypes and omits some of them. That table is the source of V, J and clone size, and D and trimming were worked out from the DNA. The sample lists about 74,000 clones, approximately 84% occurring once. The sequenced material came from peripheral blood. This sequence joins TRBV6-5 and TRBJ2-3, with a weak D call TRBD2 (6 bases). The TCR comes from a man between 65 and 79 years old with acute or convalescent COVID-19. This CDR3 reads CASRTMGTSTDTQYF. Written as DNA, the CDR3 is TGTGCCAGCCGGACGATGGGGACTAGCACAGATACGCAGTATTTT.